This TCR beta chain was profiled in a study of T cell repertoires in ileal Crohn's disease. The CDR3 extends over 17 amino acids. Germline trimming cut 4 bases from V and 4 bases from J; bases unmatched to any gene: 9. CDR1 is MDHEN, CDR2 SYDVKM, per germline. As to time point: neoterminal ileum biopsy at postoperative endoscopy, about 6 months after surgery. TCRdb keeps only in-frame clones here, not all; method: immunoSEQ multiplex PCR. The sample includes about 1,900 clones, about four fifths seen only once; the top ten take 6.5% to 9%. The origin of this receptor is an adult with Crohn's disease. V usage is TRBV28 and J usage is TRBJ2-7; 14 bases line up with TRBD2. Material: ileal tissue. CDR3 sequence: CASSWTSGRSDPYEQYF. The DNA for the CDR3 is TGTGCCAGCAGTTGGACTAGCGGGAGGTCAGACCCATACGAGCAGTACTTC.